This passage covers 20 T cell receptor beta chains from one sample sequenced in a study of blood T cells in healthy people across ages. A second PCR, run for about 7 to 11 cycles, used a sample-barcoded 5' primer plus a J-beta primer mix. Each CDR3 protein gets one entry after TCRdb re-called the 5' RACE reads with MiXCR. Of hundreds of thousands of distinct CDR3 sequences in the sample, around 42% were seen once. Sequences were obtained from blood. These receptors were taken from a man in his sixties in good health.

There are a few counts of this clonotype. V is TRBV5-1 and J is TRBJ2-1; D unclear. The CDR3 is made up of 13 amino acids. CDR1 and CDR2 from the germline V gene are SGHRS and YFSETQ. Trimming pared 5 bases from V and 9 bases from J, leaving 15 bases between. CDR3 sequence (DNA): TGCGCCAGCAGTCTTGGGAATACTGGTGAGCAGTTCTTC. Protein product: CASSLGNTGEQFF.

This clonotype has a handful of counts. The rearrangement uses TRBV6-1 and TRBJ2-7; 11 nucleotides line up with TRBD2. This CDR3 is built from 18 residues. The germline V gene has CDR1 MNHNS and CDR2 SASEGT. Trimming took 6 bases from V and 0 from J; bases not matched to a gene: 13. This CDR3 is CASSRLPSGGRSSYEQYF. In DNA, the CDR3 is TGTGCCAGCAGCCGACTGCCTAGCGGGGGGCGCAGCTCCTACGAGCAGTACTTC.

This clonotype was seen only a few times. The chain joins TRBV4-3 to TRBJ1-1; D gene unclear. CDR1 and CDR2 from the germline V gene are LGHNA and YSLEER. Trimming took 2 bases from V and 6 from J, leaving 10 bases between them. The CDR3 covers 13 residues. The CDR3 bases are TGCGCCAGCAGCCAAAGCGGTGAGGCTGAAGCTTTCTTT. Residues: CASSQSGEAEAFF.

This chain links TRBV3-1 with TRBJ1-2, with D perhaps TRBD1 (5 bases). The CDR3 is 13 amino acids. V was shortened by 0 bases and J by 6 bases, with 8 bases between the two germline ends. Germline values: CDR1 LGHDT, CDR2 YNNKEL (reference sequence). DNA of the CDR3: TGTGCCAGCAGCCAAGATCGAGGGGATGGCTACACCTTC. It yields the protein CASSQDRGDGYTF.

This clonotype has ten or more counts. The chain carries TRBV5-1 and TRBJ2-7; the match to TRBD1 covers 10 bases. CDR1 SGHRS and CDR2 YFSETQ come from the germline V gene. The CDR3 is 14 residues long. V was pared by 3 bases and J by 6 bases, with 6 bases of the junction left unmatched. For the CDR3, the DNA is TGCGCCAGCAGCTGGACGGGACAGGGGTTCGAGCAGTACTTC. Translating gives CASSWTGQGFEQYF. Complete variable domain (other parts from reference TRBV5-1 and TRBJ2-7): KAGVTQTPRYLIKTRGQQVTLSCSPISGHRSVSWYQQTPGQGLQFLFEYFSETQRNKGNFPGRFSGRQFSNSRSEMNVSTLELGDSALYLCASSWTGQGFEQYFGPGTRLTVT.

The V and J genes are TRBV20-1 and TRBJ1-4; no clear D. Germline CDR1 and CDR2: DFQATT and SNEGSKA (reference sequence). The CDR3 sequence is 11 residues long. V lost 6 bases and J lost 8, with 10 bases in between. CDR3 sequence: CSALEREKLFF. The CDR3 DNA sequence: TGCAGTGCGCTTGAACGAGAAAAACTGTTTTTT.

This clonotype was detected only a few times. The rearrangement uses TRBV7-9 and TRBJ2-7; TRBD2 aligns across 11 bases. Germline V gives CDR1 SEHNR, CDR2 FQNEAQ (reference sequence). After removal of 4 bases from V and 6 bases from J, the junction contained 5 bases not matched to a gene. The CDR3 is made up of 14 amino acids. CDR3 protein: CASSSLAGGGEQYF. The CDR3 coding sequence is TGTGCCAGCAGCTCTCTAGCGGGGGGAGGCGAGCAGTACTTC.

This clonotype was counted a single time. The V and J genes are TRBV6-6 and TRBJ2-7; TRBD2 matches at 11 bases. V lost 6 bases, J lost 7 bases, and 17 bases stayed unmatched. The CDR3 spans 17 residues. CDR1 MNHNY and CDR2 SVGAGI come from the germline V gene (reference sequence). The CDR3 loop is CASSLYSGGASGNEQYF. For the CDR3, the DNA is TGTGCCAGCAGCCTGTATAGCGGGGGGGCCTCCGGCAATGAGCAGTACTTC.

This chain uses TRBV5-6 with TRBJ2-3, with D unresolved. Trimming took 4 bases from V and 0 from J, leaving 12 bases between them. Germline assignment: CDR1 SGHDT and CDR2 YYEEEE. This CDR3 has 15 residues. The CDR3 reads CASSELRISTDTQYF. The CDR3 DNA is TGTGCCAGCAGCGAACTGAGGATTAGCACAGATACGCAGTATTTT.

Comment on this clonotype: A much larger clone differs by one base, so this may be a read error. V usage is TRBV5-1 and J usage is TRBJ2-1; perhaps D is TRBD1 or TRBD2 (5 bases each). The CDR3 consists of 14 residues. Trimming stripped 4 bases from V and 12 bases from J, with 20 bases between. The germline gives CDR1 SGHRS, CDR2 YFSETQ. CDR3 DNA: TGCGCCAGCAGCCGGTACACTAGTCAGGGTGTGCAGTTCTTC. It is translated as CASSRYTSQGVQFF.

The chain carries TRBV24-1 and TRBJ2-7; 8 bases fit TRBD2. The J call may not be correct, given that the DNA end is closer to TRBJ2-5. The CDR3 runs to 15 residues. The V gene's germline CDR1 is KGHDR and CDR2 SFDVKD. The CDR3 sequence is CATSDFGGARETQYF. CDR3 bases: TGTGCCACCAGTGATTTCGGGGGGGCTCGGGAGACCCAGTACTTC.

The V call is TRBV7-2, the J call TRBJ2-2, with 7 positions matching TRBD1. In germline, CDR1 is SGHTA, CDR2 FQGNSA. CDR3 length: 13 residues. V dropped 8 bases and J dropped 2; count of bases not matched to a gene: 2. CDR3 in DNA: TGTGCCAGCGGACAGGTTAACACCGGGGAGCTGTTTTTT. Translating it yields CASGQVNTGELFF. Drawing the rest from reference TRBV7-2 and TRBJ2-2, the complete variable domain is GAGVSQSPSNKVTEKGKDVELRCDPISGHTALYWYRQSLGQGLEFLIYFQGNSAPDKSGLPSDRFSAERTGGSVSTLTIQRTQQEDSAVYLCASGQVNTGELFFGEGSRLTVL.

This clonotype has more than one count but fewer than ten. The chain recombines TRBV10-3 with TRBJ2-7, with 7 bases that match TRBD2. The CDR3 contains 15 residues. V shed 3 bases and J 3 bases; nucleotides not matched to a gene: 8. CDR1 is ENHRY, CDR2 SYGVKD, per germline. The DNA for the CDR3 is TGTGCCATCAGTGACAGAGCGGGGTCTGGCTACGAGCAGTACTTC. This encodes CAISDRAGSGYEQYF.

With regard to this clonotype: A much larger clone lies a single base off, so this may be a read error. The CDR3 sequence is CASRGDNSYEQYF. The CDR3 bases are TGTGCCAGCAGGGGGGACAATTCCTACGAGCAGTACTTC. The chain couples TRBV21-1 to TRBJ2-7; TRBD1 is taken as the D call from the table, unchecked against the DNA. TRBV21-1 is a pseudogene locus. CDR3 length: 13 amino acids.

This clonotype appeared many times. The genes are TRBV5-6 and TRBJ1-2, with D possibly being TRBD1 (6 bases). Per the germline V gene, CDR1 is SGHDT and CDR2 is YYEEEE. V lost 5 bases and J 4 bases, leaving 12 bases between the germline ends. This CDR3 has 13 amino acids. The CDR3 protein is CASRRTGPYGYTF. In DNA, the CDR3 is TGTGCCAGCAGACGTACAGGGCCCTATGGCTACACCTTC.

The chain links TRBV5-1 to TRBJ2-3; 8 nucleotides match TRBD2. V dropped 1 base and J dropped 4; count of bases not matched to a gene: 14. The CDR3 sequence is 18 residues long. Per the germline V gene, CDR1 is SGHRS and CDR2 is YFSETQ. The CDR3 loop reads CASSLRKTSALRADTQYF. CDR3 nucleotide sequence: TGCGCCAGCAGCTTGCGCAAGACTAGCGCCCTGAGGGCAGATACGCAGTATTTT. Complete variable domain (other parts from reference TRBV5-1 and TRBJ2-3): KAGVTQTPRYLIKTRGQQVTLSCSPISGHRSVSWYQQTPGQGLQFLFEYFSETQRNKGNFPGRFSGRQFSNSRSEMNVSTLELGDSALYLCASSLRKTSALRADTQYFGPGTRLTVL.

The sample holds a few counts of this clonotype. V usage is TRBV4-3 and J usage is TRBJ1-5; no reliable D call. The CDR3 covers 14 residues. With 0 bases removed from V and 3 bases from J, the gap between germline ends came to 6 bases. CDR1 and CDR2 from the germline V gene are LGHNA and YSLEER. For the CDR3, the DNA is TGCGCCAGCAGCCAAGATCTGGCCAATCAGCCCCAGCATTTT. Translating gives CASSQDLANQPQHF.

This clonotype came up a few times. The V call is TRBV10-2, the J call TRBJ2-7; D gene uncertain. This CDR3 comprises 15 residues. Trimming took 7 bases from V and 7 from J, leaving 23 bases between them. Germline CDR1 and CDR2: WSHSY and SAAADI. The CDR3 coding sequence is TGCGCCAGCACCACCGACGGCCCCTACGTATTGGAGCAGTACTTC. Its protein is CASTTDGPYVLEQYF.

The chain couples TRBV5-1 to TRBJ2-7; maybe TRBD2 (5 bases). The CDR3 sequence is 16 residues long. V lost 0 bases and J 0 bases, leaving 13 bases between the germline ends. Germline CDR1 SGHRS, CDR2 YFSETQ. CDR3 bases: TGCGCCAGCAGCTTGGATGGACTGACGAGCTCCTACGAGCAGTACTTC. It translates to CASSLDGLTSSYEQYF.

This clonotype appeared a few times. The chain employs TRBV5-1 and TRBJ2-7; possible D gene TRBD1, 5 bases. This CDR3 has 17 residues. Germline values: CDR1 SGHRS, CDR2 YFSETQ. V was trimmed by 0 bases and J by 9 bases, leaving 25 bases between them. CDR3 DNA: TGCGCCAGCAGCTTGGAGCTTGCATCCTTTAGGGGATCGGGGCAGTACTTC. This sequence encodes CASSLELASFRGSGQYF.